This TCR beta chain stems from a study of T cell changes during pregnancy in multiple sclerosis. CDR3 length equals 14 residues. Per germline, CDR1 SGHTA and CDR2 FQGTGA. V was clipped by 5 bases and J by 3 bases, with 12 bases between them. TCRdb keeps only in-frame clones here, not all; method: immunoSEQ multiplex PCR. This repertoire shows more than 35,000 clones, around 89% found once; its top ten account for 0.45% to 0.7%. Source: CD4+ T cells from peripheral blood mononuclear cells, taken in the second trimester of pregnancy. This rearrangement joins TRBV7-3 to TRBJ2-3; D uncertain. The receptor's source is a female donor with multiple sclerosis, enrolled in a pregnancy study. CDR3 sequence (DNA): TGTGCCAGCAGCCCTGGGTCCGGGACAGATACGCAGTATTTT. Its protein is CASSPGSGTDTQYF. Combining the CDR3 with reference TRBV7-3 and TRBJ2-3 gives the whole variable domain GAGVSQTPSNKVTEKGKYVELRCDPISGHTALYWYRQSLGQGPEFLIYFQGTGAADDSGLPNDRFFAVRPEGSVSTLKIQRTERGDSAVYLCASSPGSGTDTQYFGPGTRLTVL.